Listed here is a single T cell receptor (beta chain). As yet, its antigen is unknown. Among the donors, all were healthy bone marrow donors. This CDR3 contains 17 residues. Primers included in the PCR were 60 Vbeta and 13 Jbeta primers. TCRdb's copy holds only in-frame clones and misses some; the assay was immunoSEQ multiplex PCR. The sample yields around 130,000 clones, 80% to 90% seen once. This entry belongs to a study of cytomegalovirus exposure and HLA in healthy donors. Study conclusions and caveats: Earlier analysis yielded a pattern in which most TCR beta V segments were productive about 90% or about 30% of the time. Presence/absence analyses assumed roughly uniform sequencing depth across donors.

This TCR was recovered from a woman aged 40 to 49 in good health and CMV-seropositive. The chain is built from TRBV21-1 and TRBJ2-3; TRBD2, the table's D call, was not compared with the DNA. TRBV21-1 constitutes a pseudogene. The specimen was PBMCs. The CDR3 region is CASSNSLAGALTDTQYF. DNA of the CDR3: TGTGCCAGCAGCAATTCTCTAGCGGGGGCCCTCACAGATACGCAGTATTTT.